What follows are 29 T cell receptor beta chains derived from one specimen sequenced in a study of human thymus T cells. It was from resections taken during corrective heart surgery that the thymus tissue came. The assay was immunoSEQ multiplex PCR, and TCRdb's table has in-frame clones only and misses some. The sample contains 55,000 to 85,000 clones, 85% to 95% of which appear only once. The sequenced material came from thymus tissue. All receptors derive from a girl less than two years old with a congenital heart defect but otherwise immunologically healthy.

The rearrangement links TRBV25-1 to TRBJ2-1, with D possibly matching TRBD2 (6 bases). The CDR3 length is 18 residues. CDR1 is MGHDK, CDR2 SYGVNS, per germline. The ends were cut back, 0 bases at V and 4 bases at J, with 19 bases in the middle. CDR3 in amino acids: CASSEYKGEAGPYNEQFF. The CDR3 nucleotides are TGTGCCAGCAGTGAATATAAAGGGGAGGCGGGGCCTTACAATGAGCAGTTCTTC. Together with reference TRBV25-1 and TRBJ2-1, the CDR3 gives the full variable domain: EADIYQTPRYLVIGTGKKITLECSQTMGHDKMYWYQQDPGMELHLIHYSYGVNSTEKGDLSSESTVSRIRTEHFPLTLESARPSHTSQYLCASSEYKGEAGPYNEQFFGPGTRLTVL.

The chain joins TRBV19 to TRBJ2-7; no firm D call. V lost 3 bases to trimming and J lost 5 bases, with 5 bases between them. The CDR3 is made up of 11 amino acids. Germline V gene data show CDR1 as LNHDA and CDR2 as SQIVND (reference sequence). CDR3 sequence: CASSINNEQYF. For the CDR3, the DNA is TGTGCCAGTAGTATCAACAACGAGCAGTACTTC.

This chain joins TRBV5-5 and TRBJ2-7, with D possibly matching TRBD1 (6 bases). V shed 2 bases and J shed 0 bases, with 12 bases lying between them. Germline V gene lookup returns CDR1 SGHKS and CDR2 YYEKEE (reference sequence). The CDR3 runs to 15 residues. CDR3 DNA: TGTGCCAGCAGCTTCAGGGGACCCCACTCCTACGAGCAGTACTTC. It yields the protein CASSFRGPHSYEQYF.

The chain employs TRBV11-2 and TRBJ2-1; the D is unclear. Germline assignment: CDR1 SGHAT and CDR2 FQNNGV. V shed 5 bases and J shed 5 bases, with 10 bases lying between them. The CDR3 sequence is 13 residues long. The CDR3 here is CASSPRAHNEQFF. The DNA for the CDR3 is TGTGCCAGCAGCCCCCGGGCCCACAATGAGCAGTTCTTC.

This chain links TRBV6-1 with TRBJ1-1; the match to TRBD1 covers 7 bases. The trim removed 3 bases at V and 5 bases at J, leaving 9 bases unmatched. The CDR3 runs 15 residues. Germline assignment: CDR1 MNHNS and CDR2 SASEGT. The CDR3 DNA reads TGTGCCAGCAGTGACGACAGGGAAGGCGGTACTGAAGCTTTCTTT. Translation gives CASSDDREGGTEAFF.

CDR3 loop: CASSLFTGSGKNYGYTF. The DNA of the CDR3 is TGTGCCAGCAGCTTGTTTACCGGTTCGGGGAAAAACTATGGCTACACCTTC. The chain employs TRBV5-6 and TRBJ1-2; D uncertain. The CDR3 runs to 17 residues. Germline loops: CDR1 SGHDT, CDR2 YYEEEE. V was clipped by 1 base and J by 2 bases, with 18 bases between them.

The V and J genes are TRBV20-1 and TRBJ2-7; D gene unclear. V was cut by 6 bases and J by 3 bases, with 9 bases left in between. In germline, CDR1 is DFQATT, CDR2 SNEGSKA (reference sequence). The CDR3 extends over 11 amino acids. In DNA, the CDR3 is TGCAGTGCCCACCTTCTCTACGAGCAGTACTTC. This sequence encodes CSAHLLYEQYF.

The rearrangement joins TRBV7-2 to TRBJ2-7; 7 bases fit TRBD1. Germline loops: CDR1 SGHTA, CDR2 FQGNSA. The CDR3 extends over 14 amino acids. J gave up 4 bases and V 2 bases, and 5 bases lay outside the gene matches. The CDR3 region is CASSLFGQVYEQYF. CDR3 coding DNA: TGTGCCAGCAGCTTATTTGGACAGGTTTACGAGCAGTACTTC. Using reference TRBV7-2 and TRBJ2-7 for the parts outside the CDR3, the full variable domain is GAGVSQSPSNKVTEKGKDVELRCDPISGHTALYWYRQSLGQGLEFLIYFQGNSAPDKSGLPSDRFSAERTGGSVSTLTIQRTQQEDSAVYLCASSLFGQVYEQYFGPGTRLTVT.

This chain connects TRBV18 to TRBJ2-5; D is ambiguous. This CDR3 region has 13 residues. Germline V CDR1 and CDR2: KGHSH, LQKENI. V lost 3 bases, J lost 3 bases, and 8 bases lay in between. CDR3 DNA sequence: TGTGCCAGCTCACCGTACGCGGAAGAGACCCAGTACTTC. This gives the protein CASSPYAEETQYF.

This chain uses TRBV5-1 with TRBJ2-2; 12 bases match TRBD2. Germline values: CDR1 SGHRS, CDR2 YFSETQ. There are 16 residues in the CDR3. With 4 bases clipped from V and 4 bases from J, the junction kept 5 bases outside the gene matches. For the CDR3, the DNA is TGCGCCAGCAGCCCCGGACTAGCGGGGCCCACCGGGGAGCTGTTTTTT. Its protein is CASSPGLAGPTGELFF. Full variable domain (outside the CDR3, taken from reference TRBV5-1 and TRBJ2-2): KAGVTQTPRYLIKTRGQQVTLSCSPISGHRSVSWYQQTPGQGLQFLFEYFSETQRNKGNFPGRFSGRQFSNSRSEMNVSTLELGDSALYLCASSPGLAGPTGELFFGEGSRLTVL.

In this sample, this clone turned up once. The chain couples TRBV11-2 to TRBJ2-7, with D possibly called TRBD1 or TRBD2 (6 bases each). Trimming shortened V by 0 bases and J by 2 bases, and 26 bases separated the two germline ends. Germline CDR1 reads SGHAT; CDR2 reads FQNNGV. This CDR3 has 20 residues. CDR3 sequence reads: CASSLDPTGRTSGYPYEQYF. CDR3 DNA sequence: TGTGCCAGCAGCTTAGATCCCACAGGGAGGACTTCGGGGTACCCCTACGAGCAGTACTTC.

The CDR3 region has the DNA TGTGCCAGCAGTTTTTTAAGATGGTGGGCCTCTAATGAAAAACTGTTTTTT. It encodes CASSFLRWWASNEKLFF. The gene calls are TRBV28 and TRBJ1-4; D gene ambiguous. The CDR3 totals 17 residues. In germline, CDR1 is MDHEN, CDR2 SYDVKM. With 3 bases removed from V and 3 bases from J, the gap between germline ends came to 17 bases.

V gene TRBV6-4 combines with J gene TRBJ2-2; the D gene could be TRBD1 or TRBD2 (5 bases each). CDR3 length: 14 residues. Germline-derived CDR1 and CDR2 are MRHNA and SNTAGT. V was cut by 8 bases and J by 5 bases, with 15 bases left in between. The CDR3 spells CASPFGTRTGELFF. The CDR3 DNA reads as TGTGCCAGCCCTTTTGGGACCCGAACCGGGGAGCTGTTTTTT.

The rearrangement joins TRBV13 to TRBJ1-2; maybe TRBD1 (6 bases). V shed 4 bases and J shed 3 bases, with 24 bases lying between them. Germline-derived CDR1 and CDR2 are PRHDT and FYEKMQ (reference sequence). The CDR3 runs to 18 residues. CDR3: CASSSRGLSRAKDYGYTF. CDR3 nucleotides: TGTGCCAGCAGCTCAAGGGGGTTGAGCAGGGCAAAGGACTATGGCTACACCTTC.

The CDR3 DNA follows: TGTGCCACTAAAAGCCGGGACCCTCAACTGTTTTTT. Protein product: CATKSRDPQLFF. The chain joins TRBV6-6 to TRBJ2-2; D may match TRBD1 or TRBD2 (5 bases each). In germline, CDR1 is MNHNY, CDR2 SVGAGI (reference sequence). The CDR3 contains 12 residues. The germline V and J ends were trimmed by 10 bases and 14 bases, with 20 bases remaining between them.

The chain couples TRBV7-9 to TRBJ2-1; 8 bases line up with TRBD2. This CDR3 is built from 15 residues. V dropped 3 bases and J dropped 8; count of bases not matched to a gene: 9. Looked up from germline, CDR1 is SEHNR and CDR2 is FQNEAQ (reference sequence). CDR3 sequence: CASSFSREGVDEQFF. Written as DNA, the CDR3 is TGTGCCAGCAGCTTTTCTCGGGAGGGCGTAGATGAGCAGTTCTTC.

The chain is built from TRBV9 and TRBJ1-1; unclear D gene. The CDR3 totals 14 residues. Germline loops: CDR1 SGDLS, CDR2 YYNGEE. V lost 1 base to trimming and J lost 2 bases, with 9 bases between them. This CDR3 reads CASSVTVDNTEAFF. The CDR3 bases are TGTGCCAGCAGCGTAACAGTAGATAACACTGAAGCTTTCTTT.

The chain employs TRBV27 and TRBJ2-7; TRBD1 might be the D (6 bases). The germline V and J ends were trimmed by 4 bases and 5 bases, with 21 bases remaining between them. Germline assignment: CDR1 MNHEY and CDR2 SMNVEV (reference sequence). This CDR3 is 16 amino acids long. CDR3 in amino acids: CASSYRTAWGHHEQYF. CDR3 bases: TGTGCCAGCAGTTACCGGACCGCATGGGGACACCACGAGCAGTACTTC.

This clone was counted a few times. The rearrangement uses TRBV11-2 and TRBJ2-2; 9 bases line up with TRBD1. J gave up 2 bases and V 4 bases, and 5 bases lay outside the gene matches. In germline, CDR1 is SGHAT, CDR2 FQNNGV. The CDR3 has 16 residues. As DNA, the CDR3 is TGTGCCAGCAGCTCGGGACAGGGCCCCAACACCGGGGAGCTGTTTTTT. Amino acids: CASSSGQGPNTGELFF. Using reference TRBV11-2 and TRBJ2-2 for the parts outside the CDR3, the full variable domain is EAGVAQSPRYKIIEKRQSVAFWCNPISGHATLYWYQQILGQGPKLLIQFQNNGVVDDSQLPKDRFSAERLKGVDSTLKIQPAKLEDSAVYLCASSSGQGPNTGELFFGEGSRLTVL.

The gene calls are TRBV9 and TRBJ2-5, with a tentative D call TRBD1 (5 bases). The CDR3 is 16 residues long. Germline CDR1 is SGDLS and CDR2 is YYNGEE. V lost 4 bases and J 0 bases, leaving 16 bases between the germline ends. CDR3 DNA sequence: TGTGCCAGCAGCAAAATGGACACCAAGTACCAAGAGACCCAGTACTTC. Translating it yields CASSKMDTKYQETQYF.

The rearrangement joins TRBV5-1 to TRBJ2-5; no clear D gene. The V gene lost 1 base and the J gene lost 2 bases, with 9 bases spanning the gap. The CDR3 spans 14 residues. Germline CDR1 reads SGHRS; CDR2 reads YFSETQ. The CDR3 sequence is CASSLSLGQETQYF. In DNA form, the CDR3 reads TGCGCCAGCAGCTTGTCTCTGGGACAAGAGACCCAGTACTTC.

CDR3 amino acids: CASRTGGPTDTQYF. The DNA of the CDR3 is TGTGCCAGCAGAACAGGGGGCCCCACAGATACGCAGTATTTT. The rearrangement uses TRBV2 and TRBJ2-3; 9 bases are shared with TRBD1. The germline CDR1 and CDR2 sequences are SNHLY and FYNNEI. V was pared by 6 bases and J by 2 bases, with 3 bases of the junction left unmatched. The CDR3 runs to 14 residues.

V gene TRBV2 combines with J gene TRBJ2-5; tentatively, D is TRBD1 (6 bases). CDR1 is SNHLY, CDR2 FYNNEI, per germline. With 5 bases removed from V and 5 bases from J, the gap between germline ends came to 21 bases. This CDR3 is 16 amino acids long. CDR3 coding DNA: TGTGCCAGCAGTCATAACAGGGCCCCAATACTCGAGACCCAGTACTTC. This gives the protein CASSHNRAPILETQYF. Drawing the rest from reference TRBV2 and TRBJ2-5, the complete variable domain is EPEVTQTPSHQVTQMGQEVILRCVPISNHLYFYWYRQILGQKVEFLVSFYNNEISEKSEIFDDQFSVERPDGSNFTLKIRSTKLEDSAMYFCASSHNRAPILETQYFGPGTRLLVL.

CDR3 in DNA: TGTGCCAGCAGTTACCGGCCGGAGACCATCTACAATGAGCAGTTCTTC. Its protein product is CASSYRPETIYNEQFF. The chain has TRBV6-6 and TRBJ2-1; D not resolved. V was trimmed by 2 bases and J by 3 bases, leaving 14 bases between them. This CDR3 has 16 residues. The germline V gene has CDR1 MNHNY and CDR2 SVGAGI (reference sequence).

This clone appeared once. Germline and junction disagree at one end, which may indicate a read error. The chain couples TRBV6-5 to TRBJ2-7; D not certain. CDR3 length equals 14 residues. CDR1 MNHEY and CDR2 SVGAGI come from the germline V gene. In DNA form, the CDR3 reads TGTGCCAGTAGTTATAGGGAAGACAACTACGAGCAGTACTTC. This gives the protein CASSYREDNYEQYF.

The chain links TRBV18 to TRBJ2-2; 9 bases line up with TRBD1. This CDR3 is 15 amino acids long. In germline, CDR1 is KGHSH, CDR2 LQKENI. Trimming at V came to 5 bases and at J to 6 bases, leaving 7 bases not matched to a gene. The CDR3 is CASSATQGAAGELFF. CDR3 coding DNA: TGTGCCAGCTCAGCCACACAGGGGGCGGCCGGGGAGCTGTTTTTT.

The chain couples TRBV5-4 to TRBJ2-7; D call uncertain. V lost 0 bases and J 4 bases, leaving 5 bases between the germline ends. Germline V gene lookup returns CDR1 SGHNT and CDR2 YYREEE (reference sequence). The CDR3 spans 12 residues. The CDR3 loop reads CASSLEGYEQYF. As DNA, the CDR3 is TGTGCCAGCAGCTTGGAGGGTTACGAGCAGTACTTC.

V usage is TRBV5-4 and J usage is TRBJ2-1; D gene uncertain. Trimming stripped 2 bases from V and 10 bases from J, with 10 bases between. From germline, CDR1 is SGHNT and CDR2 YYREEE (reference sequence). The CDR3 covers 12 residues. The CDR3 reads CASSLLNVEQFF. The CDR3 bases are TGTGCCAGCAGCTTACTGAATGTAGAGCAGTTCTTC.

The chain carries TRBV2 and TRBJ2-1; 7 positions agree with TRBD2. V lost 6 bases, J lost 1 base, and 12 bases stayed unmatched. The CDR3 consists of 17 residues. Looked up from germline, CDR1 is SNHLY and CDR2 is FYNNEI. The CDR3 loop is CASSPEVSGLSYNEQFF. DNA of the CDR3: TGTGCCAGCAGCCCCGAGGTTAGCGGGTTGTCCTACAATGAGCAGTTCTTC.